This T cell receptor (beta chain) derives from a study of cytomegalovirus exposure and HLA in healthy donors (dated by TCRdb to between 2016 and 2019). For the study in its entirety: In an earlier analysis of around 540 of the donors, 276 Gb of sequence data and 90 million to 130 million unique TCR beta sequences from roughly 180 million T cells were reported. Approximately 310 gigabases of sequencing data and 80 million or so unique TCR sequences were included in an early release covering about 600 HLA-typed donors. The genetic ancestry cluster associated with self-reported Caucasian donors included about 81% of the roughly 380 genotyped donors. The study was designed to test whether signatures of past pathogen exposure could be identified by cataloging public T cell receptors. The study used immunosequencing to profile the T cell repertoires of around 600 subjects and linked those repertoires to cytomegalovirus serostatus. A separate validation cohort of some 130 different subjects was used in addition to the approximately 670-subject first cohort. The study combined high-throughput TCR immunosequencing, statistical association of individual TCRs with disease status, and machine learning to predict cytomegalovirus infection status. A later analysis re-examined previously published TCR beta repertoires from 500 to 700 donors and added high-resolution HLA genotyping to investigate patterns of TCR occurrence. Rather than using new phenotypic data, the later analysis identified candidate immune exposures from TCR beta sequences and from how often those sequences occurred across donors. To decide whether each TCR beta V gene segment behaved as functional or pseudogenic, an earlier analysis of fewer than 750 of the donors relied on high-throughput TCR beta sequencing. Donor age, sex, ethnicity and CMV serostatus were compiled together with the repertoire data. In a later genetic analysis, genome-wide SNP genotypes for 398 of the 666 donors were used, and that subset was treated as a discovery cohort. Every repertoire in the discovery cohort had been generated on one and the same sequencing platform. HLA typing included class I and class II loci at four-digit resolution. The number of typed donors differed by locus: about 620-640 for A, B, C, DRB1 and DQB1; approximately 520 for DQA1; 606 for DPA1; and approximately 450 for DPB1. About five DR-DQ haplotypes were treated as single units for association and clustering because of strong linkage in the cohort. Across approximately 400 genotyped donors of the cohort, an average of about 240,000 unique TCR beta nucleotide sequences per donor were sequenced, and approximately 17% of those sequences were non-productive. Here is what the overall study found, with its caveats: When HLA alleles, especially DR and DQ, strongly co-occurred, attributing TCR associations to individual alleles was difficult. In vitro tests confirmed that a few of the cytomegalovirus-associated TCR beta chains recognize cytomegalovirus antigens. Most TCR sequences were seen in very few donors, while some public TCRs were found in many individuals. A further reported finding was that TCR beta sequences accurately predicted the HLA-A and HLA-B alleles for most subjects in the first cohort. A group of highly shared sequence variants was considered likely to be a technical artifact of the sequencing pipeline. At a false discovery rate of 0.05, a later analysis linked 16,951 TCR beta sequences to specific HLA alleles. The study gave a list of about 160 TCR beta chains associated with cytomegalovirus. Correlated functional status among segregating V segments might be attributable to linkage disequilibrium, but an unknown experimental factor could not be ruled out. A later analysis reported that several top co-occurrence clusters appeared linked to parvovirus B19, influenza, CMV and Epstein-Barr virus. The only immune exposure information available for the cohort was CMV serostatus. The authors suggested that the approach could potentially be extended to other disease states and immunological phenotypes. In this cohort, only TCR beta chains were sequenced, and detectable features were limited by the absence of alpha or paired-chain data. The earlier analysis of 450 to 700 of the donors excluded approximately 17 rarely observed V segments, including chromosome 9 orphons, because counts were too low. Some IMGT-functional V segments, including TRBV6-2 and TRBV6-3, could not be told apart with the 87-base-pair reads, so those segments were excluded. Sequencing depth was assumed to be roughly uniform across donors in the presence/absence analyses, though that assumption may not hold. The classifier was reported to diagnose cytomegalovirus status with high specificity and sensitivity in both the original cohort and the validation cohort. According to a later analysis, most CMV-associated TCR beta chains appeared to be HLA-restricted, and the HLA associations seemed to be driven largely by CMV exposure. According to a later genetic analysis, donors in an Asian-associated ancestry cluster had fewer N-insertions in productive TCRs than the roughly 700-donor mean. Compared with equally common non-associated chains, HLA-associated TCR beta chains in a later analysis were more clonally expanded and had lower generation probabilities. An earlier analysis of 587 of the donors showed that most TCR beta V segments appeared in productive rearrangements either about 87% or about 30% of the time, which broadly matched IMGT annotations. Because HLA typing was unavailable for some donors at each locus, only the typed subset was used in association tests. According to a later analysis, TCR association rates differed among HLA loci, with DRB1 alleles showing the most associated TCRs and HLA-C alleles showing the fewest. V-gene and J-gene trimming of TCR beta chains was associated with a missense DCLRE1C variant in a later genetic analysis, and the association was replicated in an independent cohort.

Library construction relied on the immunoSEQ multiplex PCR assay. The multiplex PCR relied on a mix of 60 forward primers for TCR Vbeta segments and 13 reverse primers for TCR Jbeta segments. Amplification of the CDR3 region of rearranged TCR beta genes was performed with a multiplex PCR assay on genomic DNA. Amplified TCR beta libraries were sequenced as 87-base-pair reads on the Illumina HiSeq System. Per the original workflow: Across the 500 to 700 repertoires, a later analysis counted 78 million or so unique TCR beta chains, roughly 11 million of which were shared by at least two donors. Raw reads were error-corrected and collapsed into unique sequences by a nearest-neighbor algorithm in which closely related sequences were merged to remove PCR and sequencing errors. CDR3 sequences were aligned to IMGT reference sequences to assign V, D and J gene segments. For a sequence to be retained, a match of at least six nucleotides was required to both a V gene segment and a J gene segment. A rearrangement was called productive if the CDR3 had no stop codons and remained in frame with V and J, and every other rearrangement was called non-productive. CDR3 was defined according to IMGT convention as the region running from the second conserved V-encoded cysteine to the conserved J-encoded phenylalanine. Sequences without an unambiguous match to a single V gene segment were excluded from the earlier analysis of about 600 of the donors. An earlier analysis of 587 of the donors called V segments functional above 56.7% productive rearrangements and segregating when the between-donor standard deviation exceeded 5%. A statistical classification framework was developed to diagnose cytomegalovirus status using the catalog of TCR beta chain sequences. In a later analysis, TCR nucleotide sequences were compared against IMGT/GENE-DB human TR gene sequences so that V and J genes could be assigned. In a later analysis, CDR3 sequences and most-parsimonious VDJ recombination scenarios were assigned using the TCRdist pipeline. In a later analysis, every TCR beta chain was defined by the combination of its CDR3 amino acid sequence and its V-gene family, and reads without a unique V-gene family were dropped. A later analysis removed 550 to 650 highly shared, low-generation-probability nucleotide sequences to deal with suspected cross-contamination and a sequencing artifact. In a later analysis, a clonal expansion index for each public chain was calculated from normalized within-repertoire ranks of inferred template counts. A later analysis computed generation probabilities with a VDJ recombination model fitted to out-of-frame rearrangements, and checked the results against IGoR. A later analysis scored TCR-TCR, TCR-HLA and TCR-CMV co-occurrence with hypergeometric tests, applying a repertoire-size bias correction to TCR pairs. To estimate false discovery rates, a later analysis permuted the HLA or CMV assignments 20 times. A later analysis grouped co-occurring TCRs with DBSCAN, adding TCRdist sequence similarity when clustering within HLA-allele-positive subsets. Repertoires with fewer than 30,000 or more than 120,000 public chains were left out of co-occurrence clustering, as were about five repertoires with anomalous nucleotide sharing. Entries here come from immuneACCESS through TCRdb and include only in-frame sequences with V and J called. Some clones fail to appear in such tables; in the studies checked, an unresolved V gene covers under half of the shortfall, and the cause of the remainder is unknown. V and J calls and clone size come straight from that table; D and trimming were deduced from the DNA. This sample lists about 140,000 clones; approximately 80% were detected once. In total, the top ten clones hold approximately 4% of the sample.

Clipping removes 5 bases from V and 8 bases from J, with 11 as the unmatched junction base count. The CDR3, cysteine through phenylalanine, is 15 amino acids long. The CDR3 DNA has 45 bases and is translated from base 1. The germline V gene (reference sequence) provides CDR1 SSHAT and CDR2 FNYEAQ. In regard to this clone: There is no known antigen for this receptor. Nothing much larger sits one base from this clone, and base qualities are not available.

The cohort was made up of several hundred healthy bone marrow donors. All cohort members were sampled while nominally healthy, although unrecorded immune exposures were likely present. The donor tested CMV seropositive, placing the donor among the 250 to 350 seropositive members of the cohort. A peripheral blood sample was provided by each donor, and peripheral blood mononuclear cells were used for TCR beta sequencing. The Qiagen DNeasy Blood Extraction Kit was used to extract genomic DNA from the blood cell samples. The sequencing input was PBMCs. This receptor was taken from a woman aged 40 to 50 in good health and CMV-seropositive. Here the chain combines TRBV7-7 and TRBJ2-1; 8 middle bases align to TRBD2. The DNA reads TGTGCCAGCAGCCTCTCGGGAGGGCCTAGGGATGAGCAGTTCTTC. The resulting protein is CASSLSGGPRDEQFF.